Listed here are 3 T cell receptor beta chains from one sample, sequenced in a study of blood T cell repertoires in COVID-19 (dated by TCRdb to 2018 to 2021). The method behind the library was the immunoSEQ multiplex PCR assay. The table was pulled from immuneACCESS by TCRdb, which kept in-frame rearrangements only. Such tables lose some clones; where checked, under half of the loss comes from unresolved V genes, and the rest has no known cause. This sample is represented by 250,000 or so clones; around nine tenths of them were singletons. Jointly, the top ten make up over 2.5% of the sample. The sample was PBMCs or T cells enriched from blood (not recorded which). These receptors all come from a young woman who had recovered from COVID-19.

The chain is built from TRBV6-5 and TRBJ1-5, with TRBD1 identical over 9 bases. The CDR3 consists of 15 residues. V was pared by 6 bases and J by 6 bases, with 9 bases of the junction left unmatched. Germline assignment: CDR1 MNHEY and CDR2 SVGAGI. The CDR3 nucleotides read TGTGCCAGCAGGCCCGGGACAGGGTGGGGTCAGCCCCAGCATTTT. Amino acid sequence: CASRPGTGWGQPQHF.

The V call is TRBV3-1 (or the pseudogene TRBV3-2), the J call TRBJ2-1; 9 bases match TRBD2. This CDR3 is built from 14 residues. Losses at the gene ends were 2 bases for V and 4 bases for J; bases not matched to a gene: 0. Germline V gene data show CDR1 as LGHDT and CDR2 as YNNKEL (reference sequence). CDR3 protein: CASSQLAGYNEQFF. The CDR3 DNA is TGTGCCAGCAGCCAACTAGCGGGGTACAATGAGCAGTTCTTC.

The chain joins TRBV19 to TRBJ2-5; possible D gene TRBD1, 6 bases. The V gene's germline CDR1 is LNHDA and CDR2 SQIVND (reference sequence). V lost 6 bases to trimming and J lost 5 bases, with 16 bases between them. The CDR3 extends over 14 amino acids. DNA of the CDR3: TGTGCCAGTAGCCCTCACAGGGATATGGAGACCCAGTACTTC. It codes for CASSPHRDMETQYF.